These T cell receptor beta chains were read from a single sample in a study of blood T cells in healthy people across ages. TCRdb processed the 5' RACE reads anew with MiXCR; each CDR3 protein has one entry. The table shows roughly 1,300,000 distinct CDR3 sequences, with around 55% occurring only once. Sequenced material: blood. The receptors were sampled from a man aged 18 to 35 in good health. Both conserved end residues are part of each CDR3. The D gene is left open where the match is weak. Size tells how often a clone was seen (once, few, many) or the class of an expanded clone, and some rows leave it out.

clone size: -; CDR3 length: 15; D gene: -; V gene: TRBV14; J gene: TRBJ2-7; CDR3 DNA: TGTGCCAGCAGCCCCCGTTCGGAAGGGCCTAATAGGGAGTACTTC; CDR3 protein: CASSPRSEGPNREYF
clone size: -; CDR3 length: 17; D gene: -; V gene: TRBV13; J gene: TRBJ2-1; CDR3 DNA: TGTGCCAGCAGCTTCTTAGGGGGTAGTGGCTCCTACAATGAGCAGTTCTTC; CDR3 protein: CASSFLGGSGSYNEQFF
clone size: once; CDR3 length: 12; D gene: -; V gene: TRBV29-1; J gene: TRBJ2-5; CDR3 DNA: TGCAGCGTCCATCGACTAGGGAAGACCCAGTACTTC; CDR3 protein: CSVHRLGKTQYF
clone size: -; CDR3 length: 14; D gene: -; V gene: TRBV19; J gene: TRBJ2-3; CDR3 DNA: TGTGCCAGTAGTACCTCTCGAGTCACAGATACGCAGTATTTT; CDR3 protein: CASSTSRVTDTQYF
clone size: -; CDR3 length: 12; D gene: -; V gene: TRBV7-9; J gene: TRBJ1-4; CDR3 DNA: TGTGCCAGCAGCATGGGAGTTGTGGAACTGTTTTTT; CDR3 protein: CASSMGVVELFF
clone size: -; CDR3 length: 15; D gene: TRBD1; V gene: TRBV6-2/TRBV6-3; J gene: TRBJ1-2; CDR3 DNA: TGTGCCAGCAGTTACTCGGGACAGCGGATTGATGGCTACACCTTC; CDR3 protein: CASSYSGQRIDGYTF
clone size: -; CDR3 length: 12; D gene: TRBD1; V gene: TRBV27; J gene: TRBJ2-3; CDR3 DNA: TGTGCCAGCAGTTTAAGGACAGGGGAACCGTATTTT; CDR3 protein: CASSLRTGEPYF
clone size: -; CDR3 length: 15; D gene: -; V gene: TRBV10-3; J gene: TRBJ2-7; CDR3 DNA: TGTGCCATCAGTGAGTCGGGGGTCCTCTCCTACGAGCAGTACTTC; CDR3 protein: CAISESGVLSYEQYF
clone size: few; CDR3 length: 14; D gene: -; V gene: TRBV27; J gene: TRBJ2-7; CDR3 DNA: TGTGCCAGCAGTTTAACCGCAAGGACCTACGAGCAGTACTTC; CDR3 protein: CASSLTARTYEQYF
clone size: -; CDR3 length: 14; D gene: -; V gene: TRBV3-1; J gene: TRBJ1-5; CDR3 DNA: TGTGCCAGCAGCCAGGGAGTACGCAATCAGCCCCAGCATTTT; CDR3 protein: CASSQGVRNQPQHF
clone size: -; CDR3 length: 15; D gene: TRBD2; V gene: TRBV3-1; J gene: TRBJ2-3; CDR3 DNA: TGTGCCAGCAGCAGCGGGGGGGCTTTAATAGATACGCAGTATTTT; CDR3 protein: CASSSGGALIDTQYF
clone size: few; CDR3 length: 18; D gene: -; V gene: TRBV4-1; J gene: TRBJ2-7; CDR3 DNA: TGCGCCAGCAGCCGATCACTTTCCACGCGTTATTCCCCCTACGAGCAGTACTTC; CDR3 protein: CASSRSLSTRYSPYEQYF
clone size: once; CDR3 length: 15; D gene: -; V gene: TRBV29-1; J gene: TRBJ2-4; CDR3 DNA: TGCAGCGTGGGACACCGCAGCCTAGCCAAAAACATTCGGTACTTC; CDR3 protein: CSVGHRSLAKNIRYF
clone size: -; CDR3 length: 15; D gene: -; V gene: TRBV4-2; J gene: TRBJ2-5; CDR3 DNA: TGTGCCAGCAGCCAAGATTGGGGCAGCCAAGAGACCCAGTACTTC; CDR3 protein: CASSQDWGSQETQYF
clone size: -; CDR3 length: 15; D gene: -; V gene: TRBV6-6; J gene: TRBJ1-2; CDR3 DNA: TGTGCCAGCAGTTACGGTACCAGAACTTCTTATGGCTACACCTTC; CDR3 protein: CASSYGTRTSYGYTF
clone size: -; CDR3 length: 14; D gene: -; V gene: TRBV27; J gene: TRBJ2-2; CDR3 DNA: TGTGCCAGCAGCAACTTTGGGGGTCCCGGGGAGCTGTTTTTT; CDR3 protein: CASSNFGGPGELFF
clone size: -; CDR3 length: 15; D gene: TRBD2; V gene: TRBV11-2; J gene: TRBJ2-1; CDR3 DNA: TGTGCCAGCAGCTTCGGGAGGACCTCCTACAATGAGCAGTTCTTC; CDR3 protein: CASSFGRTSYNEQFF